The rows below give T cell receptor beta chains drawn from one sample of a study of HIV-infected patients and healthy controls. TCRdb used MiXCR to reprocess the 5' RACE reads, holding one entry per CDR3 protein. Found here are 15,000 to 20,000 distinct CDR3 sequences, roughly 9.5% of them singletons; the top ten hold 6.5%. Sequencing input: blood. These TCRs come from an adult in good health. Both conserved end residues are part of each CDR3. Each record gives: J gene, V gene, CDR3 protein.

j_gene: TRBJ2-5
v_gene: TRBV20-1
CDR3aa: CSARRSIGVAGGRETQYF

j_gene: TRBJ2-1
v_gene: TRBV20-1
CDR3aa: CSARPTGLNEQFF

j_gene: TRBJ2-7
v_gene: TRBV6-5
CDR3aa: CASSNRDSSYEQYF

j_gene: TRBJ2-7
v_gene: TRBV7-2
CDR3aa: CASSLAQGATYEQYF

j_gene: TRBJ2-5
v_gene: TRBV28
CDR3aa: CASSLLAGVKTQYF

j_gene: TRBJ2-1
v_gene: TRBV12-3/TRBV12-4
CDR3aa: CASIEGGLGYNEQFF

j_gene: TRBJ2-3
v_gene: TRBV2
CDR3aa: CASSWGRVGGVADTQYF

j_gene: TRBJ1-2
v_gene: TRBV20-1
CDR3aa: CSARDVARGQNYGYTF

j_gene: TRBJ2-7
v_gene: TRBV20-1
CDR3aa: CSATIRGGEQYF

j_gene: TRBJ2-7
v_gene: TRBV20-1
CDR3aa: CSASGGALSSYEQYF

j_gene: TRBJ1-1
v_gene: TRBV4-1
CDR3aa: CASSQEEGTEAFF

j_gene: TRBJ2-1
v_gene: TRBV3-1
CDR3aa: CASSQLASPKNNEQFF

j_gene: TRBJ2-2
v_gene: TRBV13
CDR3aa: CASSPSWGELFF

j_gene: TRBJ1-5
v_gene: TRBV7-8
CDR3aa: CASSRSPIQGWSDQPQHF

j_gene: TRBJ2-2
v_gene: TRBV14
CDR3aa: CASSQDLAGELFF

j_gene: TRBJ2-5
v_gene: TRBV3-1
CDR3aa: CASSQGTGDLTETQYF

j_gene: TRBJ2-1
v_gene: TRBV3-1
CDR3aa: CASSQVVAASGNYNEQFF